This TCR beta chain was identified during a study of blood T cells in healthy people across ages. Germline CDR1 is SQVTM and CDR2 is ANQGSEA. Trimming at V came to 7 bases and at J to 3 bases, leaving 8 bases not matched to a gene. The CDR3 extends over 13 amino acids. Primed by a sample-barcoded 5' primer and a J-beta primer mix, a second PCR proceeded for 7 to 11 cycles. TCRdb re-derived calls from the 5' RACE reads in MiXCR, one entry per CDR3 protein. The top ten hold around a sixth of the sample, which has more than 800,000 distinct CDR3 sequences, 25% to 30% seen once. V gene TRBV29-1 combines with J gene TRBJ2-7, with 8 bases aligning to TRBD1. The sequence was obtained from a woman older than 75 in good health. Material for sequencing was blood. CDR3 in amino acids: CSAGAGGNYEQYF. As DNA, the CDR3 is TGCAGCGCGGGGGCAGGGGGCAACTACGAGCAGTACTTC.